Included here is one T cell receptor beta chain sequence, with context. What antigen it recognizes has not been identified. No per-base quality is available; no much larger clone lies one base away. The source of the sample is a study of blood T cell repertoires in COVID-19 (dated by TCRdb to about 2020). About the full investigation: Samples from collaborators originated in the United States, Italy and Spain and spanned both the acute and convalescent phases of COVID-19. The prospective study material was composed of cDNA or gDNA derived from T cells, B-cell-depleted T cells, or PBMCs. Subjects who had been exposed to COVID-19, were actively infected with it, or had recovered from it provided the deeply sampled blood TCRbeta repertoires that made up the dataset. A freely available public database, intended as a resource for researchers studying the immune response to SARS-CoV-2, is where the repertoires were released. Samples were obtained from the ongoing ImmuneRACE study (first 160 participants) and from over 1,000 subjects provided by 6 global collaborators. Nearly every sample came with metadata listing a de-identified subject ID, COVID-19 status, age in years and sex. Where available, HLA class I and class II types were taken from metadata supplied by the sample provider and were not determined by assay-based typing. Beyond this particular receptor, the publication reports: How much clinical and demographic metadata was included differed by source and by participant, and the metadata was provided uncurated.

The CDR3 spans 13 residues, from the cysteine through the phenylalanine. The CDR3 DNA has 39 bases and is translated from base 1. Ends trimmed: V by 0 bases, J by 7 bases; bases unmatched to a gene: 0. Per the germline V gene, SGHRS is the CDR1 and YFSETQ is the CDR2. The immunoSEQ Assay, a bias-controlled multiplex PCR, was used to amplify TCRbeta CDR3 regions from genomic DNA. Turning to the authors' computational methods: Nucleated cell counts per sample were estimated from amplification of reference gene primers within the assay. To quantify the absolute abundance of each unique TCRbeta CDR3 rearrangement, sequence reads were collapsed and filtered. For each sample, productive Simpson clonality was calculated as the square root of Simpson's diversity index over productive rearrangements. Imported from immuneACCESS, the table was reduced by TCRdb to in-frame sequences with V and J called. These copies leave out some clones; in studies compared against another copy, an unresolved V gene accounts for under half, and the cause of the remainder is not known. V, J and clone size are those of that table, while D and trimming were read from the DNA. The sample records around 80,000 clones, about 83% of which are singletons. Roughly 9% of the sample rests with the top ten.

Whole blood was collected in K2EDTA tubes by collaborating institutions according to the institutions' own protocols. Collaborator samples were shipped for TCRbeta analysis as frozen whole blood, isolated PBMCs, or DNA extracted from either sample type. Sequencing was performed on peripheral blood. The sequence is built from TRBV5-1 and TRBJ2-1, with TRBD1 matching 8 junction bases. This receptor was taken from a human donor in a cohort sampled during active COVID-19. The DNA sequence is given as TGCGCCAGCAGCTTGGACAGGGGGAATGAGCAGTTCTTC. It translates to CASSLDRGNEQFF.